The present T cell receptor beta chain was sequenced within a study of T-cell reconstitution after alpha-beta-depleted transplantation in children. Germline assignment: CDR1 SEHNR and CDR2 FQNEAQ (reference sequence). V trimming: 5 bases; J trimming: 0 bases; junction bases outside the gene matches: 6. The CDR3 runs to 15 residues. As it was prepared, the TCRbeta library received unique molecular identifiers. MiXCR, applied by TCRdb to the PCR reads, yields one record per CDR3 protein. The table includes roughly 220,000 distinct CDR3 sequences, 9.7% detected once. The sample here was PBMCs from the stem cell graft donor, taken from the stem cell graft. The genes are TRBV7-9 and TRBJ1-1, with 7 bases matching TRBD1. The TCR originated in a human donor who donated a stem cell graft to a child with SCID. CDR3 region: CASSLLQGLNTEAFF. Here the CDR3 DNA reads TGTGCCAGCAGCCTCCTACAGGGGTTGAACACTGAAGCTTTCTTT.